This TCR beta chain was sequenced in a study of blood T cell repertoires in COVID-19. Here immunoSEQ multiplex PCR was the method, and the copy in TCRdb shows in-frame clones only, minus some. The sample has approximately 120,000 clones; about 74% are singletons. In its sample, this clone was seen many times. Trimming took 3 bases from V and 2 from J; bases not matched to a gene: 15. Germline V lookup: CDR1 DFQATT, CDR2 SNEGSKA (reference sequence). This CDR3 spans 18 amino acids. Seattle patients were enrolled during active infection and followed longitudinally. This sequence was found in a man older than 75 with COVID-19, enrolled during active disease. Sample: peripheral blood. The rearrangement uses TRBV20-1 and TRBJ2-2, with 7 bases that match TRBD2. The DNA for the CDR3 is TGCAGTGCTAGTAAGGGACTAAGAACCTATATAAACACCGGGGAGCTGTTTTTT. As protein: CSASKGLRTYINTGELFF.